This T cell receptor beta chain was documented in a study of blood T cells in healthy people across ages. The use of a sample-barcoded 5' primer and a J-beta primer mix characterized a second PCR of about 6 to 11 cycles. Each cDNA molecule received a tag from a template-switch adaptor that had 12 random nucleotides. TCRdb processed the 5' RACE reads anew with MiXCR; each CDR3 protein has one entry. The data contain roughly 700,000 distinct CDR3 sequences, 45% to 50% of them singletons. This clonotype has a handful of counts. As yet, its antigen is unknown. Trimming shortened V by 7 bases and J by 4 bases, and 10 bases separated the two germline ends. Germline CDR1 reads SEHNR; CDR2 reads FQNEAQ (reference sequence). The CDR3 loop spans 13 amino acids. Notes on the study in general: Greater diversity and more naive CD4+ cells were seen in long-lived donors than in aged donors. Higher naive T cell percentage went strongly together with higher TCR beta diversity.

Sequencing was performed on blood. The V gene is TRBV7-9, the J gene TRBJ1-4; the D gene is possibly TRBD1 (6 bases). This sequence was found in a woman aged 55-69 years in good health. The CDR3 coding sequence is TGTGCCAGCAAACAGGGCTTTAATGAAAAACTGTTTTTT. Its protein is CASKQGFNEKLFF.